Below are 14 T cell receptor beta chains sequenced from a single sample in a study of T cell responses to AZD1222 COVID-19 vaccine. TCRdb keeps only in-frame clones here, not all; method: immunoSEQ multiplex PCR. This table has 180,000 or so clones, about 91% appearing once. Material: peripheral blood, obtained 28 days after the second AZD1222 dose. The receptors stem from an adult who received the AZD1222 COVID-19 vaccine.

The chain uses TRBV12-3 or TRBV12-4 and TRBJ2-3; 9 nucleotides agree with TRBD1. V lost 6 bases to trimming and J lost 6 bases; unmatched junction nucleotides: 4. CDR3 length: 13 amino acids. Written as DNA, the CDR3 is TGTGCCAGCAGAGACAGGGGGGTGGATACGCAGTATTTT. Translating gives CASRDRGVDTQYF.

The rearrangement joins TRBV9 to TRBJ2-3, with 10 bases fitting TRBD2. Germline V gene data show CDR1 as SGDLS and CDR2 as YYNGEE. The CDR3 is made up of 16 amino acids. V was clipped by 3 bases and J by 5 bases; unmatched bases: 9. For the CDR3, the DNA is TGTGCCAGCAGCGGGCTAGCGGGAGTTTTGAGAGATACGCAGTATTTT. This sequence encodes CASSGLAGVLRDTQYF. The entire variable domain, with the rest obtained from reference TRBV9 and TRBJ2-3, is as follows: DSGVTQTPKHLITATGQRVTLRCSPRSGDLSVYWYQQSLDQGLQFLIQYYNGEERAKGNILERFSAQQFPDLHSELNLSSLELGDSALYFCASSGLAGVLRDTQYFGPGTRLTVL.

The V gene is TRBV11-2, the J gene TRBJ1-1; D might be TRBD1 (6 bases). Germline loops: CDR1 SGHAT, CDR2 FQNNGV. V was pared by 4 bases and J by 4 bases, with 28 bases between. The CDR3 contains 19 residues. CDR3 in amino acids: CASSSQQRGGSGWGTEAFF. The CDR3 DNA sequence: TGTGCCAGCAGCTCTCAACAGAGAGGGGGAAGCGGATGGGGCACTGAAGCTTTCTTT.

This clone was seen only once. The chain is built from TRBV19 and TRBJ2-7, with 7 bases lining up with TRBD1. The CDR3 is made up of 15 amino acids. Germline-derived CDR1 and CDR2 are LNHDA and SQIVND (reference sequence). V was clipped by 5 bases and J by 2 bases; unmatched bases: 9. In DNA, the CDR3 is TGTGCCAGTAGTCGACCCCGAGGGACAGCCTACGAGCAGTACTTC. It translates to CASSRPRGTAYEQYF.

Of note for this clone: Distinct nucleotide sequences in the sample also encode this CDR3. The chain links TRBV19 to TRBJ1-5; D is ambiguous. Per the germline V gene, CDR1 is LNHDA and CDR2 is SQIVND (reference sequence). This CDR3 is 13 amino acids long. V was clipped by 3 bases and J by 4 bases, with 7 bases between them. The CDR3 sequence: CASSISGNQPQHF. CDR3 sequence (DNA): TGTGCCAGTAGTATCTCAGGAAATCAGCCCCAGCATTTT.

The rearrangement joins TRBV30 to TRBJ1-1; D call uncertain. The CDR3 runs 14 residues. Trimming pared 2 bases from V and 1 base from J, leaving 11 bases between. Per germline, CDR1 GTSNPN and CDR2 SVGIG (reference sequence). Here the CDR3 reads CAWSPEGGNTEAFF. The CDR3 coding sequence is TGTGCCTGGAGTCCCGAGGGCGGGAACACTGAAGCTTTCTTT.

The chain employs TRBV29-1 and TRBJ2-5; 8 bases fit TRBD2. The J segment lost 2 bases and the V segment lost 3 bases, leaving 8 bases of the junction unmatched. This CDR3 region has 15 residues. The germline V gene encodes CDR1 SQVTM and CDR2 ANQGSEA. The CDR3 coding sequence is TGCAGCGTTGATAGTCGGGGGGGGCCGCAAGAGACCCAGTACTTC. The encoded protein is CSVDSRGGPQETQYF.

The rearrangement uses TRBV28 and TRBJ1-2; TRBD1 is a possible D gene (5 bases). The CDR3 runs to 17 residues. Trimming took 8 bases from V and 2 from J, leaving 24 bases between them. Germline CDR1 is MDHEN and CDR2 is SYDVKM. This chain's CDR3 is CASRNLKQTALNYGYTF. CDR3 DNA: TGTGCCAGCCGAAACCTCAAGCAGACAGCGTTAAACTATGGCTACACCTTC.

The genes are TRBV19 and TRBJ1-1; D is unclear. V lost 2 bases to trimming and J lost 8 bases, with 9 bases between them. The CDR3 contains 12 residues. Per the germline V gene, CDR1 is LNHDA and CDR2 is SQIVND (reference sequence). The CDR3 DNA is TGTGCCAGTAGTATACAGTCTACAGAAGCTTTCTTT. Protein: CASSIQSTEAFF.

The J gene is TRBJ1-6, the V gene TRBV4-1; D is perhaps TRBD1 (5 bases). Germline CDR1 is MGHRA and CDR2 is YSYEKL. V lost 0 bases and J lost 11, with 14 bases in between. This CDR3 contains 15 residues. The CDR3 bases are TGCGCCAGCAGCCAAGATGACCTAGTGGGGGCACCCCTCCACTTT. Protein sequence: CASSQDDLVGAPLHF.

The chain is built from TRBV28 and TRBJ2-1; no clear D. Germline values: CDR1 MDHEN, CDR2 SYDVKM. The CDR3 extends over 11 amino acids. Trimming took off 1 base at V and 9 bases at J, with 4 bases between the two ends. The CDR3 sequence: CASSLYGEQFF. The CDR3 nucleotides read TGTGCCAGCAGTTTATATGGTGAGCAGTTCTTC.

The CDR3 loop is CASSYTGREQFF. CDR3 in DNA: TGTGCCAGCAGTTACACGGGGCGCGAGCAGTTCTTC. The chain joins TRBV6-2 or TRBV6-3 to TRBJ2-1, with D perhaps TRBD1 or TRBD2 (5 bases each). The germline V gene encodes CDR1 MNHEY and CDR2 SVGEGT. Trimming stripped 2 bases from V and 10 bases from J, with 9 bases between. There are 12 residues in the CDR3.

V is TRBV7-9 and J is TRBJ1-2; no reliable D call. The CDR3 sequence is 15 residues long. CDR1 and CDR2 from the germline V gene are SEHNR and FQNEAQ (reference sequence). The V end was cut by 6 bases, the J end by 4 bases, with 18 bases between. CDR3 coding DNA: TGTGCCAGCAGGGACCCAAGGGCAGAACTCTATGGCTACACCTTC. This codes for CASRDPRAELYGYTF.

The chain combines TRBV15 with TRBJ1-2; a possible D gene is TRBD1 (5 bases). The V end lost 0 bases, the J end lost 8 bases, and 7 bases lay between the germline ends. There are 12 residues in the CDR3. Germline V CDR1 and CDR2: LNHNV, YYDKDF (reference sequence). CDR3 bases: TGTGCCACCAGCAGAGATAGGGGCGGCTACACCTTC. This gives the protein CATSRDRGGYTF. Full variable domain (missing parts from reference TRBV15 and TRBJ1-2): DAMVIQNPRYQVTQFGKPVTLSCSQTLNHNVMYWYQQKSSQAPKLLFHYYDKDFNNEADTPDNFQSRRPNTSFCFLDIRSPGLGDTAMYLCATSRDRGGYTFGSGTRLTVV.